The 21 T cell receptor beta chains in this list originate from one sample, sequenced in a study of blood T cell repertoires in COVID-19. Produced via immunoSEQ multiplex PCR; TCRdb's table is partial and in-frame only. Among 65,000 to 80,000 clones listed, 70% to 90% were seen once. Material: peripheral blood. These receptor sequences come from an elderly man in a cohort sampled during active COVID-19.

This chain uses TRBV18 with TRBJ1-1; D unresolved. The CDR3 covers 13 residues. Germline V lookup: CDR1 KGHSH, CDR2 LQKENI. The V and J ends lost 0 bases and 3 bases respectively, with 5 bases between them. The CDR3 reads CASSPPSYTEAFF. As DNA, the CDR3 is TGTGCCAGCTCACCACCATCCTACACTGAAGCTTTCTTT.

V usage is TRBV5-5 and J usage is TRBJ2-5; 11 bases are shared with TRBD2. Trimming took 0 bases from V and 1 from J; bases not matched to a gene: 2. Germline CDR1 reads SGHKS; CDR2 reads YYEKEE (reference sequence). This CDR3 is 16 amino acids long. The DNA of the CDR3 is TGTGCCAGCAGCTTGGGGCTAGCGGGGGGCCAAGAGACCCAGTACTTC. Amino acids: CASSLGLAGGQETQYF.

V is TRBV21-1 and J is TRBJ2-7; TRBD1 is the table's D call, not checked against the DNA. TRBV21-1 is termed a pseudogene. The CDR3 sequence is 14 residues long. The CDR3 DNA sequence: TGTGCCAGCAGCAAAGTGGGCAGATTCTACGAGCAGTACTTC. This encodes CASSKVGRFYEQYF.

The V call is TRBV10-3, the J call TRBJ2-7; D might be TRBD2 (6 bases). Germline V gene lookup returns CDR1 ENHRY and CDR2 SYGVKD. This CDR3 has 16 residues. V lost 6 bases and J lost 2, with 20 bases in between. This CDR3 is CAISGGLRLEPYEQYF. CDR3 DNA: TGTGCCATCAGCGGGGGACTTCGACTGGAGCCCTACGAGCAGTACTTC.

V gene TRBV19 combines with J gene TRBJ1-1; D unclear. V was pared by 4 bases and J by 5 bases, with 11 bases between. The germline gives CDR1 LNHDA, CDR2 SQIVND (reference sequence). The CDR3 runs 13 residues. The CDR3 coding sequence is TGTGCCAGTAGTAAGCGGCTAGGGACTGAAGCTTTCTTT. Encoded protein: CASSKRLGTEAFF.

The rearrangement uses TRBV2 and TRBJ1-1; D call uncertain. The CDR3 extends over 13 amino acids. V was pared by 7 bases and J by 2 bases, with 11 bases between. CDR1 SNHLY and CDR2 FYNNEI come from the germline V gene. The CDR3 is CASMRASNTEAFF. CDR3 DNA sequence: TGTGCCAGCATGCGGGCCTCCAACACTGAAGCTTTCTTT.

The rearrangement joins TRBV5-6 to TRBJ1-4; 10 nucleotides align to TRBD1. V was pared by 4 bases and J by 8 bases, with 5 bases of the junction left unmatched. There are 14 residues in the CDR3. Germline CDR1 SGHDT, CDR2 YYEEEE. CDR3 nucleotide sequence: TGTGCCAGCAGCCTGGGGACAGGGGTCGAAAAACTGTTTTTT. Translating gives CASSLGTGVEKLFF.

The V call is TRBV20-1, the J call TRBJ1-1, with D maybe TRBD1 (5 bases). The CDR3 consists of 12 residues. The V and J ends lost 3 bases and 11 bases respectively, with 16 bases between them. The germline CDR1 and CDR2 sequences are DFQATT and SNEGSKA (reference sequence). The CDR3 loop is CSASTGDGSAFF. The CDR3 DNA follows: TGCAGTGCTAGTACGGGGGACGGATCGGCTTTCTTT.

V and J are TRBV11-2 and TRBJ2-7, with 8 bases lining up with TRBD1. Germline V gives CDR1 SGHAT, CDR2 FQNNGV. Trimming removed 6 bases from V and 6 bases from J; junction bases left unmatched: 7. The CDR3 runs to 13 residues. This CDR3 reads CASRRQGFPEQYV. The CDR3 coding sequence is TGTGCCAGCAGAAGACAGGGGTTCCCCGAGCAGTACGTC.

This chain links TRBV28 with TRBJ1-1, with D possibly being TRBD1 (5 bases). Germline-derived CDR1 and CDR2 are MDHEN and SYDVKM. V was trimmed by 4 bases and J by 10 bases, leaving 13 bases between them. The CDR3 length is 12 residues. DNA for the CDR3: TGTGCCAGCAGTTCAGGGATTTGGGGAGCTTTCTTT. The encoded protein is CASSSGIWGAFF. Looking up the rest from reference TRBV28 and TRBJ1-1 gives the full variable domain: DVKVTQSSRYLVKRTGEKVFLECVQDMDHENMFWYRQDPGLGLRLIYFSYDVKMKEKGDIPEGYSVSREKKERFSLILESASTNQTSMYLCASSSGIWGAFFGQGTRLTVV.

The chain couples TRBV7-9 to TRBJ2-7; 7 bases fit TRBD1. The CDR3 sequence is 15 residues long. Germline CDR1 and CDR2: SEHNR and FQNEAQ (reference sequence). With 1 base clipped from V and 1 base from J, the junction kept 4 bases outside the gene matches. This CDR3 reads CASSLEGDRSYEQYV. Written as DNA, the CDR3 is TGTGCCAGCAGCTTAGAAGGGGACAGATCCTACGAGCAGTACGTC.

There are a few counts of this clone. Other DNA sequences in this specimen translate into the identical CDR3. The chain combines TRBV18 with TRBJ1-5, with TRBD1 identical over 8 bases. The CDR3 totals 15 residues. J lost 2 bases, V lost 6 bases, and 6 bases had no gene match. Per the germline V gene, CDR1 is KGHSH and CDR2 is LQKENI. The CDR3 DNA is TGTGCCAGCTCCCCTGACAGGGGTGGCAATCAGCCCCAGCATTTT. Its translation: CASSPDRGGNQPQHF.

The chain joins TRBV5-1 to TRBJ2-4, with TRBD1 matching 9 bases. The germline CDR1 and CDR2 sequences are SGHRS and YFSETQ. The CDR3 is made up of 14 amino acids. The ends lost 4 bases at V and 6 bases at J; junction bases unmatched: 5. CDR3 loop: CASSPGTGRNIQYF. As DNA, the CDR3 is TGCGCCAGCAGCCCAGGGACAGGGCGAAACATTCAGTACTTC.

The V gene is TRBV27, the J gene TRBJ1-3; TRBD1 might be the D (6 bases). CDR1 and CDR2 (germline): MNHEY, SMNVEV (reference sequence). This CDR3 contains 14 residues. Trimming shortened V by 3 bases and J by 2 bases, and 8 bases separated the two germline ends. DNA for the CDR3: TGTGCCAGCAGTTTCGGGGGGCCTGGAAACACCATATATTTT. Translating gives CASSFGGPGNTIYF.

The chain couples TRBV28 to TRBJ1-5, with a tentative D call TRBD1 (5 bases). The CDR3 totals 15 residues. V gave up 3 bases and J gave up 3 bases, with 12 bases separating them. Germline CDR1 and CDR2: MDHEN and SYDVKM. The CDR3 DNA follows: TGTGCCAGCAGTTTTATTACAGGTTCCAATCAGCCCCAGCATTTT. Protein product: CASSFITGSNQPQHF.

V is TRBV6-5 and J is TRBJ2-7; D may be TRBD1 (6 bases). The germline V gene encodes CDR1 MNHEY and CDR2 SVGAGI. The CDR3 totals 15 residues. Trimming removed 6 bases from V and 3 bases from J, with 18 bases in between. CDR3 coding DNA: TGTGCCAGCAGATCCGCTCCACAGGGAGTCTACGAGCAGTACGTC. It encodes CASRSAPQGVYEQYV.

The rearrangement links TRBV6-1 to TRBJ2-3; D uncertain. Per germline, CDR1 MNHNS and CDR2 SASEGT. This CDR3 region has 13 residues. Deletions cut 2 bases from V and 2 bases from J, with 5 bases between. The CDR3 reads CASSEQDTDTQYF. The CDR3 nucleotides are TGTGCCAGCAGTGAACAGGACACAGATACGCAGTATTTT.

The V gene is TRBV29-1, the J gene TRBJ1-5; 7 bases are a match to TRBD1. CDR1 SQVTM and CDR2 ANQGSEA come from the germline V gene. The CDR3 consists of 14 residues. V lost 4 bases to trimming and J lost 1 base; unmatched junction nucleotides: 4. DNA of the CDR3: TGCAGCGTTGGGAACAGGGGCAGCAATCAGCCCCAGCATTTT. Translation: CSVGNRGSNQPQHF. The complete variable domain, with remaining parts taken from reference TRBV29-1 and TRBJ1-5, reads SAVISQKPSRDICQRGTSLTIQCQVDSQVTMMFWYRQQPGQSLTLIATANQGSEATYESGFVIDKFPISRPNLTFSTLTVSNMSPEDSSIYLCSVGNRGSNQPQHFGDGTRLSIL.

J is TRBJ1-1 and V is TRBV5-4, with a weak D call TRBD1 (6 bases). The germline V gene encodes CDR1 SGHNT and CDR2 YYREEE (reference sequence). Trimming took off 2 bases at V and 1 base at J, with 9 bases between the two ends. The CDR3 sequence is 14 residues long. CDR3 DNA: TGTGCCAGCAGCTTCAGGGGCCCGAACACTGAAGCTTTCTTT. Its protein product is CASSFRGPNTEAFF.

This chain links TRBV11-2 with TRBJ2-1, with D perhaps TRBD1 (6 bases). Trimming cost V 6 bases and J 10 bases, with 10 bases left between them. The germline V gene has CDR1 SGHAT and CDR2 FQNNGV. This CDR3 region has 11 residues. The CDR3 reads CASRIQGEQFF. The CDR3 DNA reads TGTGCCAGCAGGATACAGGGAGAGCAGTTCTTC.

The genes are TRBV5-1 and TRBJ1-5; 8 nucleotides match TRBD1. Losses at the gene ends were 0 bases for V and 6 bases for J; bases not matched to a gene: 2. CDR3 size: 14 residues. Germline CDR1 SGHRS, CDR2 YFSETQ. The DNA of the CDR3 is TGCGCCAGCAGCTTGGGACAGGGGACTCAGCCCCAGCATTTT. Translating it yields CASSLGQGTQPQHF.